The rows below give T cell receptor beta chains drawn from one sample of a study of CD8+ T cells in alopecia areata. TCRdb's table, derived via immunoSEQ multiplex PCR, lists solely in-frame clones and lacks some. The table records approximately 150,000 clones, about 60% of them present only once. The material sequenced was CD4+ T cells sorted from blood, taken at week 24, from a patient treated with tofacitinib. The origin of the receptors is a human donor with alopecia areata. Both conserved end residues are trimmed from each CDR3.

v_call cdr3_aa
TRBV29-1 SARGSNTQY
TRBV29-1 SVERPMNTEAF
TRBV27 ASSLNAAGTYGYT
TRBV30 AWSVLGMGTEAF
TRBV18 ASSRDRQETQY
TRBV7-9 ASSYRVTEAF
TRBV10-3 AIKDRTDTQY
TRBV5-4 ASSQAGSYGYT
TRBV23-1 ASSQSVNGSSGANVLT
TRBV25-1 ASRGTEGQPQH
TRBV5-1 ASSFKQGFSYEQY
TRBV15 ATSRGFVRGDGYT
TRBV18 ASSPLPQRAPPETQY
TRBV7-9 ASSSRTAYEQY
TRBV29-1 SVGATGDDNQPQH
TRBV25-1 ASSDPQSNSPLH
TRBV29-1 SVGRQSNEQF
TRBV5-6 ASSFGRANEQY
TRBV4-1 ASSQGTGGRGYT
TRBV18 ASSPPHRGISRRGEQY
TRBV4-2 ASTQGASKYGYT
TRBV29-1 SVRDRAEAF
TRBV29-1 SAKRLAGSTDTQY
TRBV7-9 ASSSGTAQETQY